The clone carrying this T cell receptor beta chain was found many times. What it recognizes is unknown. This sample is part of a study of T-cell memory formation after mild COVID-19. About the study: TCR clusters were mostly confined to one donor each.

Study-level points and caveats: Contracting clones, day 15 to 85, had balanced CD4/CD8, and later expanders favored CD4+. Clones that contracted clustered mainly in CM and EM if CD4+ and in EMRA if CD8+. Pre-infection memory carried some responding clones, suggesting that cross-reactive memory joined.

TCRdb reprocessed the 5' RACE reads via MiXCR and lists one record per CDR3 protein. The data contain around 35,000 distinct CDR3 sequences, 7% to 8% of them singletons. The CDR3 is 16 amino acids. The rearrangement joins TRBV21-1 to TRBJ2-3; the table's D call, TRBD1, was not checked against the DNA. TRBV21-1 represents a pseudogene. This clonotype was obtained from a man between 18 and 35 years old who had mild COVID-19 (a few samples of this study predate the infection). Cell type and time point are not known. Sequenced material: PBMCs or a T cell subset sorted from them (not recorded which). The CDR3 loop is CASSDRGTGGPDTQYF. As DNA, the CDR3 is TGTGCCAGCAGCGACCGAGGGACAGGGGGTCCAGATACGCAGTATTTT.